These T cell receptor beta chains were read from a single sample in a study of CD8 T cells in ankylosing spondylitis. TCRdb called the 5' RACE reads again in MiXCR, with one record for every CDR3 protein. The data show about 140,000 distinct CDR3 sequences, roughly 8.4% seen once. The source material was synovial fluid, either unsorted or a sorted T cell fraction (not recorded which). Receptors were obtained from a male donor with ankylosing spondylitis. Each CDR3 is given with its conserved first and last residue. Each record gives: V gene, J gene, clone size, D gene, CDR3 DNA, CDR3 protein. A D gene is named only where the DNA matches it firmly. The size of a clone is reported for some rows only, either as once, few or many, or as a class for expanded clones.

>TRBV27|TRBJ2-5|many|TRBD2
TGTGCCACCTCGGGACTAGCGGGGGTAGAGACCCAGTACTTC
CATSGLAGVETQYF
>TRBV11-2|TRBJ1-6|many|-
TGTGCCAGCAGCAACCTGAGGGATTCACCCCTCCACTTT
CASSNLRDSPLHF
>TRBV5-1|TRBJ2-2|-|-
TGCGCCAGCAGCTGGGGTCCCGCTAGTAGCACCGGGGAGCTGTTTTTT
CASSWGPASSTGELFF
>TRBV7-2|TRBJ2-5|-|-
TGTGCCAGCAGCTTAACGGACGCTCGGACCCAGTACTTC
CASSLTDARTQYF
>TRBV20-1|TRBJ1-3|many|-
TGCAGTGCTAGTACAGGAGGGTCCACCATATATTTT
CSASTGGSTIYF
>TRBV7-6|TRBJ2-5|few|-
TGTGCCAGCAGCCCACCTGGGAGAGGCGAGACCCAGTACTTC
CASSPPGRGETQYF
>TRBV14|TRBJ2-7|-|-
TGTGCCAGCAGCCGGGACCTGGGGTACGAGCAGTACTTC
CASSRDLGYEQYF
>TRBV7-9|TRBJ1-1|many|-
TGTGCCAGCAGCTTATGGTCAGGGGTTGGCACTGAAGCTTTCTTT
CASSLWSGVGTEAFF
>TRBV7-9|TRBJ2-1|-|TRBD2
TGTGCCAGCAGCTCTCGACTCGGGGGGTACTCCTACAATGAGCAGTTCTTC
CASSSRLGGYSYNEQFF
>TRBV24-1|TRBJ2-1|many|TRBD1
TGTGCCACCAGTGCTGGGACAGGGGGTCTCAATGAGCAGTTCTTC
CATSAGTGGLNEQFF
>TRBV7-9|TRBJ1-1|-|-
TGTGCCAGCAGCTTAGAGGGTGGAGCTTTCTTT
CASSLEGGAFF
>TRBV7-2|TRBJ1-2|many|-
TGTGCCAGCAGCGTCGACAGGCCATATGGCTACACCTTC
CASSVDRPYGYTF
>TRBV5-1|TRBJ2-1|many|-
TGCGCCAGCAGCTTGGCCGGGACCGTCAGCTCCTACAATGAGCAGTTCTTC
CASSLAGTVSSYNEQFF
>TRBV6-1|TRBJ2-7|few|-
TGTGCCAGCAGTCCTTCCGGGGTCCGCCTCTCCTACGAGCAGTACTTC
CASSPSGVRLSYEQYF
>TRBV7-6|TRBJ2-1|many|TRBD2
TGTGCCAGCAGCTTACGGGCTAGCGGGGTGAACAATGAGCAGTTCTTC
CASSLRASGVNNEQFF
>TRBV7-9|TRBJ1-2|many|-
TGTGCCAGCAGCTTTTATTCAGGGGAGGAAGGAGGCTACACCTTC
CASSFYSGEEGGYTF
>TRBV20-1|TRBJ2-1|-|TRBD2
TGCAGTGCTAGCCGAGGGACTAGCGGGAGCAGTGAGCAGTTCTTC
CSASRGTSGSSEQFF
>TRBV24-1|TRBJ1-5|many|-
TGTGCCACTCGAGGGTCGGGCAATCAGCCCCAGCATTTT
CATRGSGNQPQHF
>TRBV7-2|TRBJ1-4|few|-
TGTGCCAGCAGTTTAAAGGGAATAGATGAAAAACTGTTTTTT
CASSLKGIDEKLFF
>TRBV5-1|TRBJ2-5|many|-
TGCGCCAGCAGCCTCGGGACAAAAGAGACCCAGTACTTC
CASSLGTKETQYF
>TRBV20-1|TRBJ1-6|many|TRBD1
TGCAGTGCTAGGGACAGGTCGGATTCACCCCTCCACTTT
CSARDRSDSPLHF
>TRBV25-1|TRBJ1-1|many|-
TGTGCCAGCAGTGAATATCTAGGTACCACTGAAGCTTTCTTT
CASSEYLGTTEAFF
>TRBV10-3|TRBJ2-7|many|TRBD1
TGTGCCATCCGAGGACAGGGAACCTACGAGCAGTACTTC
CAIRGQGTYEQYF
>TRBV4-1|TRBJ2-1|-|-
TGCGCCAGCAGCCCTGAGGAGGGCCGGTACAATGAGCAGTTCTTC
CASSPEEGRYNEQFF
>TRBV29-1|TRBJ2-3|few|TRBD2
TGCAGCGGGGAGCGGGGGCGGGGGTCAGATACGCAGTATTTT
CSGERGRGSDTQYF
>TRBV27|TRBJ1-1|-|TRBD1
TGTGCCAGCAGTTTTCAGGGGGCAGGCACTGAAGCTTTCTTT
CASSFQGAGTEAFF
>TRBV7-2|TRBJ2-1|many|-
TGTGCCAGCAGCGAACAGGAATCCTACAATGAGCAGTTCTTC
CASSEQESYNEQFF
>TRBV12-3/TRBV12-4|TRBJ1-5|-|TRBD1
TGTGCCAGCAGTTCGACAGGGTATCAGCCCCAGCATTTT
CASSSTGYQPQHF
>TRBV7-2|TRBJ2-1|many|TRBD2
TGTGCCAGCAGCCCCCGTATAGTAGCGGGAGTTGGTGAGCAGTTCTTC
CASSPRIVAGVGEQFF
>TRBV27|TRBJ1-2|many|TRBD1
TGTGCCAGCAGTAGACGCCCGGGGACAGGGGGCGGCTATGGCTACACCTTC
CASSRRPGTGGGYGYTF
>TRBV6-2/TRBV6-3|TRBJ2-2|-|-
TGTGCCAGCAGACAAGACAGTTACACCGGGGAGCTGTTTTTT
CASRQDSYTGELFF
>TRBV4-3|TRBJ1-4|many|-
TGCGCCAGCAGCCGCCGTGGGGGGGCAGCCAGTAATGAAAAACTGTTTTTT
CASSRRGGAASNEKLFF
>TRBV29-1|TRBJ2-5|many|-
TGCAGCGTTTTGGGGAGGTGGGAGACCCAGTACTTC
CSVLGRWETQYF
>TRBV7-2|TRBJ2-2|many|-
TGTGCCAGCAGCTTAAGGCCACAGGGTGGGGGCACCGGGGAGCTGTTTTTT
CASSLRPQGGGTGELFF
>TRBV24-1|TRBJ2-3|many|-
TGTGCCACCAGTGGCGGGGGCGAAGATACGCAGTATTTT
CATSGGGEDTQYF
>TRBV6-5|TRBJ1-2|many|-
TGTGCCAGCACTTGGGCCCTATCAACTGGCTATGGCTACACCTTC
CASTWALSTGYGYTF
>TRBV6-1|TRBJ1-2|few|TRBD1
TGTGCCAGCAGACCACAGGGGGCGCGGGGTGGCTACACCTTC
CASRPQGARGGYTF
>TRBV5-5|TRBJ2-1|many|-
TGTGCCAGCAGATTCGACCCCAGCTCCTACAATGAGCAGTTCTTC
CASRFDPSSYNEQFF
>TRBV7-2|TRBJ2-7|-|TRBD1
TGTGCCAGCAGCGATCGACAGGGGGTGAGCTCCTACGAGCAGTACTTC
CASSDRQGVSSYEQYF
>TRBV5-1|TRBJ2-1|few|TRBD1
TGCGCCAGCCACGGTCGGACAGGGAGTAACAATGAGCAGTTCTTC
CASHGRTGSNNEQFF
>TRBV20-1|TRBJ2-5|few|TRBD1
TGCAGTGCTGGACAGGGGATGGAGACCCAGTACTTC
CSAGQGMETQYF
>TRBV7-2|TRBJ2-7|few|-
TGTGCCAGCAGCTTAGGTGTTGCCCCGACGGTCGGCTACGAGCAGTACTTC
CASSLGVAPTVGYEQYF
>TRBV20-1|TRBJ2-1|few|TRBD2
TGCAGTGCTAGAGATTACAGCGGGGGGCACAATGAGCAGTTCTTC
CSARDYSGGHNEQFF
>TRBV11-2|TRBJ2-5|-|TRBD2
TGTGCCAGCAGCCCAAACCAGGGGACTAGTTATGGTACCCAGTACTTC
CASSPNQGTSYGTQYF
>TRBV5-5|TRBJ2-5|few|TRBD1
TGTGCCAGCAGCCGTAGGACAGGGGAAGAGACCCAGTACTTC
CASSRRTGEETQYF
>TRBV7-9|TRBJ2-1|many|-
TGTGCCAGCAGCTTGGGGCTCTTACCCAATGAGCAGTTCTTC
CASSLGLLPNEQFF
>TRBV7-2|TRBJ2-7|many|-
TGTGCCAGCAGCTTAGTGTCAGCCCTGGACTACGAGCAGTACTTC
CASSLVSALDYEQYF
>TRBV4-3|TRBJ2-5|few|TRBD2
TGCGCCAGCAGCCAAGATCTCGGGACTAGCGGGGGCCAAGAGACCCAGTACTTC
CASSQDLGTSGGQETQYF
>TRBV5-6|TRBJ2-2|many|-
TGTGCCAGCAGCCCCCTTTATTTAGGCCTGAACACCGGGGAGCTGTTTTTT
CASSPLYLGLNTGELFF
>TRBV19|TRBJ1-5|many|TRBD1
TGTGCCACCTCCGGGACAGGGGATCAGCCCCAGCATTTT
CATSGTGDQPQHF
>TRBV7-9|TRBJ2-5|many|TRBD1
TGTGCCAGCAGCCGACAGGGGGGACAAGAGACCCAGTACTTC
CASSRQGGQETQYF
>TRBV20-1|TRBJ2-7|-|-
TGCAGTGCTAGAATGACAGTTTACGAGCAGTACTTC
CSARMTVYEQYF
>TRBV27|TRBJ2-7|few|TRBD2
TGTGCCAGCAGAGCGGGGGGGTCCTACGAGCAGTACTTC
CASRAGGSYEQYF
>TRBV29-1|TRBJ2-5|few|TRBD2
TGCAGCGTCGGCGGACTAGCGGCGCAAGAGACCCAGTACTTC
CSVGGLAAQETQYF